Below, 30 T cell receptor beta chains from the same sample are listed, as sequenced in a study of T cell responses to AZD1222 COVID-19 vaccine. Data came from immunoSEQ multiplex PCR; TCRdb stores just in-frame clones and leaves some out. The sample consists of around 140,000 clones, approximately 85% of them appearing once. This specimen was peripheral blood, taken 28 days after the second dose of the MenACWY control vaccine. Receptors originate from an adult who received the MenACWY meningococcal vaccine as a control.

The chain is built from TRBV30 and TRBJ1-3; no clear D gene. Trimming left V 5 bases short and J 0 bases short, with 14 bases between. Germline V gene sequence: CDR1 GTSNPN, CDR2 SVGIG (reference sequence). CDR3 length equals 15 residues. The CDR3 region is CAWGRVLDSGNTIYF. In nucleotides, the CDR3 is TGTGCCTGGGGACGGGTCCTTGACTCTGGAAACACCATATATTTT. The whole variable domain, remainder taken from reference TRBV30 and TRBJ1-3, is SQTIHQWPATLVQPVGSPLSLECTVEGTSNPNLYWYRQAAGRGLQLLFYSVGIGQISSEVPQNLSASRPQDRQFILSSKKLLLSDSGFYLCAWGRVLDSGNTIYFGEGSWLTVV.

The rearrangement joins TRBV6-4 to TRBJ2-7; TRBD1 is a possible D gene (9 bases). The CDR3 spans 18 residues. V lost 0 bases and J lost 4, with 22 bases in between. The germline CDR1 and CDR2 sequences are MRHNA and SNTAGT. The CDR3 spells CASSDSRGGGTGLYEQYF. Here the CDR3 DNA reads TGTGCCAGCAGTGACTCAAGAGGCGGGGGGACAGGGTTGTACGAGCAGTACTTC.

V is TRBV28 and J is TRBJ2-1, with 7 bases fitting TRBD2. Germline-derived CDR1 and CDR2 are MDHEN and SYDVKM. V lost 6 bases, J lost 7 bases, and 12 bases stayed unmatched. The CDR3 is 15 amino acids. Here the CDR3 DNA reads TGTGCCAGCAGCCTCCTGGGGATGGGGGGGAATGAGCAGTTCTTC. Protein: CASSLLGMGGNEQFF.

This clone was detected only a few times. This chain joins TRBV24-1 and TRBJ2-3, with D possibly matching TRBD1 (5 bases). Deletions cut 5 bases from V and 0 bases from J, with 8 bases between. Per germline, CDR1 KGHDR and CDR2 SFDVKD. The CDR3 spans 14 residues. The CDR3 here is CATSAAGSTDTQYF. Written as DNA, the CDR3 is TGTGCCACCAGTGCGGCAGGGAGCACAGATACGCAGTATTTT.

The chain couples TRBV29-1 to TRBJ1-5; possible D gene TRBD1, 6 bases. CDR1 is SQVTM and CDR2 is ANQGSEA in the germline V gene. V was pared by 3 bases and J by 3 bases, with 9 bases between. The CDR3 is 13 amino acids. CDR3 DNA sequence: TGCAGCGTTGACGGGGGCTTCAATCAGCCCCAGCATTTT. Amino acid sequence: CSVDGGFNQPQHF.

CDR3 sequence: CASSLRGASYNEQFF. As DNA, the CDR3 is TGTGCCAGCAGTTTGCGGGGGGCCTCCTACAATGAGCAGTTCTTC. The V gene is TRBV28, the J gene TRBJ2-1; 8 positions agree with TRBD2. Per germline, CDR1 MDHEN and CDR2 SYDVKM. The CDR3 runs to 15 residues. V lost 3 bases to trimming and J lost 0 bases; unmatched junction nucleotides: 1. Looking up the rest from reference TRBV28 and TRBJ2-1 gives the full variable domain: DVKVTQSSRYLVKRTGEKVFLECVQDMDHENMFWYRQDPGLGLRLIYFSYDVKMKEKGDIPEGYSVSREKKERFSLILESASTNQTSMYLCASSLRGASYNEQFFGPGTRLTVL.

The rearrangement joins TRBV30 to TRBJ1-6, with D unclear. Germline values: CDR1 GTSNPN, CDR2 SVGIG (reference sequence). The CDR3 loop spans 13 amino acids. Trimming took 1 base from V and 5 from J, leaving 6 bases between them. The CDR3 coding sequence is TGTGCCTGGAGTGCAGAAAATAATTCACCCCTCCACTTT. Its translation: CAWSAENNSPLHF.

The chain couples TRBV29-1 to TRBJ2-7; 9 bases agree with TRBD2. V was pared by 5 bases and J by 5 bases, with 7 bases of the junction left unmatched. The germline gives CDR1 SQVTM, CDR2 ANQGSEA. The CDR3 is made up of 13 amino acids. Here the CDR3 DNA reads TGCAGCGTTATGGCGGGAGGGCCCCACGAGCAGTACTTC. Translated, it gives CSVMAGGPHEQYF.

The chain recombines TRBV18 with TRBJ2-7, with 10 bases that match TRBD1. This CDR3 has 15 residues. With V trimmed by 3 bases and J by 5 bases, 7 bases remained unmatched. CDR1 and CDR2 (germline): KGHSH, LQKENI. The CDR3 DNA sequence: TGTGCCAGCTCACCTCTCGGGACAGGGGTCCACGAGCAGTACTTC. Translation: CASSPLGTGVHEQYF.

This chain links TRBV12-5 with TRBJ1-1; D gene ambiguous. The CDR3 covers 13 residues. Germline assignment: CDR1 LGHNT and CDR2 FRNRAP. V was shortened by 0 bases and J by 0 bases, with 2 bases between the two germline ends. The CDR3 here is CASGLVLNTEAFF. CDR3 in DNA: TGTGCTAGTGGTTTGGTACTGAACACTGAAGCTTTCTTT.

V usage is TRBV7-9 and J usage is TRBJ1-2; TRBD1 matches at 11 bases. This CDR3 comprises 15 residues. V lost 3 bases, J lost 3 bases, and 3 bases stayed unmatched. Germline assignment: CDR1 SEHNR and CDR2 FQNEAQ (reference sequence). This CDR3 is CASSFGQGAYYGYTF. Here the CDR3 DNA reads TGTGCCAGCAGCTTTGGACAGGGGGCTTACTATGGCTACACCTTC.

J is TRBJ2-7 and V is TRBV5-6; D might be TRBD2 (6 bases). Germline V gives CDR1 SGHDT, CDR2 YYEEEE. The CDR3 sequence is 14 residues long. V shed 3 bases and J shed 3 bases, with 13 bases lying between them. CDR3 in DNA: TGTGCCAGCAGCTCGCGGGACCGGAGCTACGAGCAGTACGTC. Translated: CASSSRDRSYEQYV.

The rearrangement joins TRBV5-4 to TRBJ1-4; 7 nucleotides agree with TRBD1. Trimming removed 3 bases from V and 0 bases from J; junction bases left unmatched: 8. Germline CDR1 SGHNT, CDR2 YYREEE (reference sequence). The CDR3 runs to 17 residues. In DNA, the CDR3 is TGTGCCAGCAGCTCAACAGGGGCCTCTGCAACTAATGAAAAACTGTTTTTT. Protein sequence: CASSSTGASATNEKLFF.

This chain uses TRBV24-1 with TRBJ1-4; 8 nucleotides line up with TRBD1. Losses at the gene ends were 11 bases for V and 3 bases for J; bases not matched to a gene: 4. The CDR3 is 13 residues long. Looked up from germline, CDR1 is KGHDR and CDR2 is SFDVKD. The CDR3 here is CAIQGQANEKLFF. Written as DNA, the CDR3 is TGTGCCATTCAGGGACAGGCTAATGAAAAACTGTTTTTT.

The chain combines TRBV3-1 (or the pseudogene TRBV3-2) with TRBJ2-1; D uncertain. The length of the CDR3 is 11 residues. CDR1 and CDR2 (germline): LGHDT, YNNKEL (reference sequence). With 1 base removed from V and 12 bases from J, the gap between germline ends came to 7 bases. In DNA form, the CDR3 reads TGTGCCAGCAGCCAAGTTGGTGTGCAGTTCTTC. This translates into CASSQVGVQFF.

V and J are TRBV5-1 and TRBJ1-4; TRBD1 matches 7 bases. The CDR3 covers 15 residues. Germline-derived CDR1 and CDR2 are SGHRS and YFSETQ. Trimming took 0 bases from V and 2 from J; bases not matched to a gene: 1. The CDR3 protein is CASSLAGQTNEKLFF. CDR3 sequence (DNA): TGCGCCAGCAGCTTGGCGGGACAGACTAATGAAAAACTGTTTTTT.

This clone was observed a single time. This sequence joins TRBV29-1 and TRBJ1-4, with 9 bases that match TRBD1. There are 14 residues in the CDR3. The junction had 3 bases not matched to a gene; V was cut back by 7 bases and J by 0 bases. The germline gives CDR1 SQVTM, CDR2 ANQGSEA. The CDR3 sequence: CSAGTGSTNEKLFF. The DNA of the CDR3 is TGCAGCGCCGGGACAGGGTCAACTAATGAAAAACTGTTTTTT. Combining the CDR3 with reference TRBV29-1 and TRBJ1-4 gives the whole variable domain SAVISQKPSRDICQRGTSLTIQCQVDSQVTMMFWYRQQPGQSLTLIATANQGSEATYESGFVIDKFPISRPNLTFSTLTVSNMSPEDSSIYLCSAGTGSTNEKLFFGSGTQLSVL.

V usage is TRBV5-4 and J usage is TRBJ1-6; D is unclear. Trimming removed 4 bases from V and 12 bases from J, with 11 bases in between. This CDR3 is built from 12 residues. Germline V lookup: CDR1 SGHNT, CDR2 YYREEE (reference sequence). The CDR3 DNA reads TGTGCCAGCAGCCTATTCCTCGGACCCCTCCACTTT. It codes for CASSLFLGPLHF.

In nucleotides, the CDR3 is TGCGCCAGCAGCCGAGTAAATCCGGGACAGGCGGGCCTTGAAGGCACTGAAGCTTTCTTT. Translating it yields CASSRVNPGQAGLEGTEAFF. The chain uses TRBV4-1 and TRBJ1-1, with TRBD1 matching over 8 bases. Germline-derived CDR1 and CDR2 are MGHRA and YSYEKL. Trimming removed 4 bases from V and 4 bases from J; junction bases left unmatched: 23. This CDR3 region has 20 residues.

The chain recombines TRBV19 with TRBJ1-2, with D unclear. Trimming stripped 6 bases from V and 2 bases from J, with 7 bases between. This CDR3 is 12 amino acids long. In germline, CDR1 is LNHDA, CDR2 SQIVND (reference sequence). CDR3 coding DNA: TGTGCCAGTAGGGACGGGAACTATGGCTACACCTTC. It translates to CASRDGNYGYTF.

J is TRBJ2-5 and V is TRBV11-2, with a possible D match to TRBD1 (5 bases). Trimming left V 0 bases short and J 10 bases short, with 9 bases between. CDR1 and CDR2 from the germline V gene are SGHAT and FQNNGV. The CDR3 spans 12 residues. CDR3 residues: CASSLDREGQYF. CDR3 DNA sequence: TGTGCCAGCAGCTTAGACAGGGAAGGCCAGTACTTC.

The chain uses TRBV3-1 (or the pseudogene TRBV3-2) and TRBJ1-2, with 11 bases identical to TRBD1. Germline V gene data show CDR1 as LGHDT and CDR2 as YNNKEL (reference sequence). The CDR3 has 14 residues. The V segment lost 4 bases and the J segment 5 bases; nucleotides outside the gene matches: 3. DNA for the CDR3: TGTGCCAGCAGCCGGACAGGGGGCGCGTATGGCTACACCTTC. This translates into CASSRTGGAYGYTF.

The chain couples TRBV28 to TRBJ1-5; D is unresolved. Trimming took 3 bases from V and 5 from J, leaving 8 bases between them. This CDR3 spans 13 amino acids. CDR1 is MDHEN and CDR2 is SYDVKM in the germline V gene. Here the CDR3 DNA reads TGTGCCAGCAGTTTGCGCATCGATCAGCCCCAGCATTTT. Encoded protein: CASSLRIDQPQHF. The entire variable domain, with the rest obtained from reference TRBV28 and TRBJ1-5, is as follows: DVKVTQSSRYLVKRTGEKVFLECVQDMDHENMFWYRQDPGLGLRLIYFSYDVKMKEKGDIPEGYSVSREKKERFSLILESASTNQTSMYLCASSLRIDQPQHFGDGTRLSIL.

The V gene is TRBV15, the J gene TRBJ1-4; D unresolved. CDR3 size: 15 residues. Trimming took off 1 base at V and 8 bases at J, with 14 bases between the two ends. Germline lookup yields CDR1 LNHNV and CDR2 YYDKDF (reference sequence). The CDR3 sequence: CATSRVRGSYEKLFF. DNA of the CDR3: TGTGCCACCAGCAGAGTCAGAGGGTCGTACGAAAAACTGTTTTTT.

This sequence joins TRBV19 and TRBJ1-1; D is unclear. The CDR3 is 14 amino acids. Germline V gene sequence: CDR1 LNHDA, CDR2 SQIVND (reference sequence). Trimming took 3 bases from V and 4 from J, leaving 12 bases between them. The CDR3 reads CASSIMAGSTEAFF. CDR3 bases: TGTGCCAGTAGTATTATGGCGGGATCCACTGAAGCTTTCTTT.

The chain combines TRBV6-1 with TRBJ2-7; D possibly uses TRBD1 or TRBD2 (5 bases each). Trimming took 2 bases from V and 7 from J, leaving 9 bases between them. Germline V gives CDR1 MNHNS, CDR2 SASEGT. The CDR3 spans 12 residues. The CDR3 spells CASSERDGEQYV. The CDR3 bases are TGTGCCAGCAGTGAAAGGGACGGAGAGCAGTACGTC.

This chain links TRBV5-5 with TRBJ2-7, with TRBD1 identical over 7 bases. The germline gives CDR1 SGHKS, CDR2 YYEKEE (reference sequence). The ends lost 4 bases at V and 2 bases at J; junction bases unmatched: 9. CDR3 size: 15 residues. CDR3 sequence reads: CASSQTGAPAYEQYV. In DNA form, the CDR3 reads TGTGCCAGCAGCCAAACAGGGGCCCCAGCCTACGAGCAGTACGTC.

This chain links TRBV5-8 with TRBJ2-1, with 11 bases matching TRBD2. Trimming cost V 4 bases and J 6 bases; bases outside gene matches: 3. Germline lookup yields CDR1 SGHTS and CDR2 YDEGEE. The CDR3 consists of 14 residues. In DNA form, the CDR3 reads TGTGCCAGCAGCCGACTAGCGGGGTCCAATGAGCAGTTCTTC. Translation: CASSRLAGSNEQFF.

This clone has more than one count but fewer than ten. This chain uses TRBV7-2 with TRBJ1-1, with no clear D. The germline V gene has CDR1 SGHTA and CDR2 FQGNSA. This CDR3 is 14 amino acids long. V was pared by 4 bases and J by 5 bases, with 14 bases between. The CDR3 here is CASSSRHRGTEAFF. In nucleotides, the CDR3 is TGTGCCAGCAGCTCCCGACACCGAGGGACTGAAGCTTTCTTT.

The chain recombines TRBV6-5 with TRBJ2-6, with D perhaps being TRBD1 or TRBD2 (5 bases each). The CDR3 runs to 16 residues. V was trimmed by 1 base and J by 0 bases, leaving 7 bases between them. Per germline, CDR1 MNHEY and CDR2 SVGAGI. CDR3 in amino acids: CASSYWGTSGANVLTF. The CDR3 bases are TGTGCCAGCAGTTACTGGGGGACCTCTGGGGCCAACGTCCTGACTTTC.